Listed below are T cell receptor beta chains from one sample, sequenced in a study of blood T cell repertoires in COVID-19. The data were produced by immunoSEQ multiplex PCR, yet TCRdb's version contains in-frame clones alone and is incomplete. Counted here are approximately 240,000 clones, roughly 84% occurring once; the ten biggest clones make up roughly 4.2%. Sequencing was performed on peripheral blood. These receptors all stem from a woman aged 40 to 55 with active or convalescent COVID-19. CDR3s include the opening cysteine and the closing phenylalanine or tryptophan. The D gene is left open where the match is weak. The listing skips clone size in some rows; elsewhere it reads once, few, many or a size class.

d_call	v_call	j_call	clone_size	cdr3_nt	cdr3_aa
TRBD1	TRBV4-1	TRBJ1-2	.	TGCGCCAGCAGCCAAGATAAAGGACAGGGGCTCTATGGCTACACCTTC	CASSQDKGQGLYGYTF
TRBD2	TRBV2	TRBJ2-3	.	TGTGCCAGCAGTGAATTTCGAGCGGGGGGGAACACAGATACGCAGTATTTT	CASSEFRAGGNTDTQYF
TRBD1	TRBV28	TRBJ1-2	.	TGTGCCAGCAGTTTGGGACAGGGGCCCTCGGGGTATGGCTACACCTTC	CASSLGQGPSGYGYTF
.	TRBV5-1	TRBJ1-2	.	TGCGCCAGCAGCTTCGGGACTGCCGATGGCTACACCTTC	CASSFGTADGYTF
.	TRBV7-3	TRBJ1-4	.	TGTGCCAGCAGCCGACTGACAGTTAATGAAAAACTGTTTTTT	CASSRLTVNEKLFF
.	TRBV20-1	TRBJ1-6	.	TGCAGTGCTAGTAGGCGGACAGATAATTCACCCCTCCACTTT	CSASRRTDNSPLHF
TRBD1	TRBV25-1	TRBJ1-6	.	TGTGCCAGCAGTGTCCCCGGGACAGATTCACCCCTCCACTTT	CASSVPGTDSPLHF
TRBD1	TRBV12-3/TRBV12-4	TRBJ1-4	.	TGTGCCAGCAGGGGGACAGACTGGGGAAAACTGTTTTTT	CASRGTDWGKLFF
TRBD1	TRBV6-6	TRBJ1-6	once	TGTGCCAGCAGCAACAGGGGTTATAATTCACCCCTCCACTTT	CASSNRGYNSPLHF
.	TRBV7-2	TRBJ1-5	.	TGTGCCAGCAGCACTTCGCAGGGAAAACAGCCCCAGCATTTT	CASSTSQGKQPQHF
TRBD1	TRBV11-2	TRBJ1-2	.	TGTGCCAGCAGCTCACTCAGGGGGCTACGCTATGGCTACACCTTC	CASSSLRGLRYGYTF
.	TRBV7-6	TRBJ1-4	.	TGTGCCAGCAGCCGGTACAGGGATAAACTGTTTTTT	CASSRYRDKLFF
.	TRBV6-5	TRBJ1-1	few	TGTGCCAGCAGTTCAACAGGGTCACCGAACACTGAAGCTTTCTTT	CASSSTGSPNTEAFF
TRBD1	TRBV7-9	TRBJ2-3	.	TGTGCCAGCAGCGGGGACAGCCTCACAGATACGCAGTATTTT	CASSGDSLTDTQYF
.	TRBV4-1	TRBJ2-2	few	TGCGCCAGCAGCCAAGAAACCAGTTGGAGGGCCGGGGAGCTGTTTTTT	CASSQETSWRAGELFF
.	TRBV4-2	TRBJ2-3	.	TGTGCCAGCAGCCAAGAGGTATTTAGCGGAACAGATACGCAGTATTTT	CASSQEVFSGTDTQYF
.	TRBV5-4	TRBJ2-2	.	TGTGCCAGCAGCTTGGCCGACAGAAACACCGGGGAGCTGTTTTTT	CASSLADRNTGELFF
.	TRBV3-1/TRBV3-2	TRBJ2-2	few	TGTGCCAGCAGCCCTGACACCGGGGAGCTGTTTTTT	CASSPDTGELFF
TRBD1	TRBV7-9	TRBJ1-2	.	TGTGCCAGCAACTCTGGGACAGACTATGGCTACACCTTC	CASNSGTDYGYTF
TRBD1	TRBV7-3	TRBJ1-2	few	TGTGCCAGCAGTCGCGGACAGGGAGAATATGGCTACACCTTC	CASSRGQGEYGYTF
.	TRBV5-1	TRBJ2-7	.	TGCGCCAGCAGCTCGTCGTGGGGGACAACCTACGAGCAGTACTTC	CASSSSWGTTYEQYF
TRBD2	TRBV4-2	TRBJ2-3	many	TGTGCCAGCAGCCAAGGGGTAGCGGGGGGGCCAGATACGCAGTATTTT	CASSQGVAGGPDTQYF
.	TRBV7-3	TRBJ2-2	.	TGTGCCAGCAGCTTAATCCGCACCGGGGAGCTGTTTTTT	CASSLIRTGELFF
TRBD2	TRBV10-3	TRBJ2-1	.	TGTGCCATCAGTGAGGTAGCGGGGAATGAGCAGTTCTTC	CAISEVAGNEQFF
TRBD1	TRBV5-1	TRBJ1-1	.	TGCGCCAGCAGCTTGGTACCGAGACAGGGGGGAATGAACACTGAAGCTTTCTTT	CASSLVPRQGGMNTEAFF
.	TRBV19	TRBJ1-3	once	TGTGCCAGTAGCCTCGGGGGAACTGGAAACACCATATATTTT	CASSLGGTGNTIYF
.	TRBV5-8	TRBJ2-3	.	TGTGCCAGCAGCTTGGGGCAGGGTAGTGCAGATACGCAGTATTTT	CASSLGQGSADTQYF
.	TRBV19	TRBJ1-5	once	TGTGCCAGTAGTATTTTTGGAGGGGATAGCAATCAGCCCCAGCATTTT	CASSIFGGDSNQPQHF
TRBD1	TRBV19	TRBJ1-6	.	TGTGCCAGTAGTCCTCGGCAGGGGGCGACTTCACCCCTCCACTTT	CASSPRQGATSPLHF
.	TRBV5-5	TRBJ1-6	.	TGTGCCAGCAGCTTTTCCCCCTTTGATTCACCCCTCCACTTT	CASSFSPFDSPLHF